The present T cell receptor beta chain was sequenced within a study of T cell responses to AZD1222 COVID-19 vaccine (dated by TCRdb to about 2021). About the investigation overall: A total of under 250 trial participants underwent TCR sequencing, of whom about 210 had received two doses of AZD1222 and roughly 26 had received two doses of the MenACWY control vaccine. Trial participants were enrolled by age into 18-55, 56-69 and 70-plus year subgroups, with roughly 160, 29 and 62 TCR-sequenced participants respectively.

The CDR3 regions of human TCRbeta chains were analyzed by immunosequencing. The original methods were these. Repertoire TCRs were checked for matches against a reference library of SARS-CoV-2-specific TCRs that had been generated using the MIRA antigen-specificity platform. Breadth was defined as the fraction of unique TCRs that were SARS-CoV-2-associated, and depth was defined as the fraction of total T cells that were SARS-CoV-2-associated. Each spike-specific TCR was assigned to its reactive spike region and to a CD4 or CD8 class using the MIRA data. Log10-transformed breadth and depth values were compared by one-way ANOVA with Sidak's multiple comparisons tests. In TCRdb, the immuneACCESS table is reduced to in-frame sequences with V and J assigned. These tables do not hold every clone; where another copy was compared, an unresolved V gene accounts for under half, and the others remain unexplained. The V and J calls and clone size come from that table; D and trimming were worked out from the DNA. The sample table contains fewer than 65,000 clones; only one count was recorded for more than 70% of them. Jointly, the top ten make up roughly 15% of the sample.

On the study overall, not on this receptor specifically: Conclusions about previously exposed vaccinees were limited because only six AZD1222 recipients were SARS-CoV-2 seropositive at baseline. The vaccine-associated CD4 TCRs covered the entire spike protein, and the dominant responses fell in regions 160-218 and 743-854. Because no day 14 peak-response samples were available, repertoires were characterized only after the peak T cell response. In the small 56-69-year group, the increase in depth fell short of significance, most likely because of low power. After two AZD1222 doses, both the breadth and the depth of spike-specific TCRs were significantly higher than at day 0 and than in MenACWY recipients. Epitopes outside the regions mutated in the B.1.351 and B.1.1.7 variants were reportedly recognized by nearly half of the unique spike-specific TCRs. Participants were mostly white British and included more females than males, and it was suggested by the authors that clonal diversity may have been underestimated.

Clipping removes 4 bases from V and 3 bases from J, with 3 as the unmatched junction base count. Looking up the germline V gene (reference sequence) yields CDR1 SGHNT and CDR2 YYREEE. The CDR3 runs 14 amino acids, cysteine and phenylalanine included. Of all the DNA, just the CDR3 is kept, 42 bases in frame from base 1. According to the study, the label for this sample's time point signals: about 28 days (+/-7) after the second vaccine dose. Because spike-specific TCR depth and breadth did not differ between the two schedules, AZD1222 recipients who got a second dose at roughly 4 weeks were pooled with those who got a second dose at roughly 12 weeks. Samples from vaccinated people were obtained from the UK trials COV001 and COV002, which included a single-blind randomized controlled phase 2/3 trial of AZD1222 (ChAdOx1 nCoV-19) in healthy adults. Trial participant PBMC samples were collected at day 0 and day 28 after the second dose for TCRbeta chain sequencing.

About this clone: Its binding antigen is unknown. Base quality data are lacking; no much larger clone is found one base away.

The sequenced sample was peripheral blood, obtained 28 days after the second AZD1222 dose. In this chain, TRBV5-4 is recombined with TRBJ2-7; a stretch of 11 junction bases matches TRBD2. The receptor was isolated from an adult who received the AZD1222 COVID-19 vaccine. The nucleotide sequence is TGTGCCAGCAGCGAGACTAGCGGGGTCTACGAGCAGTACTTC. Its translation is CASSETSGVYEQYF.